The 3 T cell receptor beta chains in this list originate from one sample, sequenced in a study of blood T cell repertoires in COVID-19. The method was immunoSEQ multiplex PCR; TCRdb's version includes in-frame clones alone and lacks a portion of them. This repertoire shows 110,000 or so clones, around 83% found once; its top ten account for roughly 4%. Sample: peripheral blood. The source is a woman aged 70-85 years with acute or convalescent COVID-19.

The chain employs TRBV10-2 and TRBJ2-7; 10 bases agree with TRBD1. The CDR3 runs to 14 residues. Per the germline V gene, CDR1 is WSHSY and CDR2 is SAAADI. Losses at the gene ends were 6 bases for V and 5 bases for J; bases not matched to a gene: 7. In DNA, the CDR3 is TGCGCCAGCAGCCCCGGGACAGGGGCCCACGAGCAGTACTTC. Translated: CASSPGTGAHEQYF.

This clone came up once. The chain is built from TRBV5-1 and TRBJ2-5, with D possibly being TRBD2 (6 bases). Germline lookup yields CDR1 SGHRS and CDR2 YFSETQ. The CDR3 has 14 amino acids. V lost 4 bases, J lost 5 bases, and 15 bases lay in between. The CDR3 here is CASSTRGAGETQYF. The CDR3 DNA reads TGCGCCAGCAGCACCCGGGGCGCGGGGGAGACCCAGTACTTC.

The chain has TRBV6-5 and TRBJ2-2; tentative D call: TRBD1 (6 bases). CDR1 and CDR2 (germline): MNHEY, SVGAGI. The CDR3 has 14 residues. Trimming shortened V by 7 bases and J by 0 bases, and 9 bases separated the two germline ends. The CDR3 DNA is TGTGCCAGCAACAGGGCCTCGAACACCGGGGAGCTGTTTTTT. It encodes CASNRASNTGELFF.